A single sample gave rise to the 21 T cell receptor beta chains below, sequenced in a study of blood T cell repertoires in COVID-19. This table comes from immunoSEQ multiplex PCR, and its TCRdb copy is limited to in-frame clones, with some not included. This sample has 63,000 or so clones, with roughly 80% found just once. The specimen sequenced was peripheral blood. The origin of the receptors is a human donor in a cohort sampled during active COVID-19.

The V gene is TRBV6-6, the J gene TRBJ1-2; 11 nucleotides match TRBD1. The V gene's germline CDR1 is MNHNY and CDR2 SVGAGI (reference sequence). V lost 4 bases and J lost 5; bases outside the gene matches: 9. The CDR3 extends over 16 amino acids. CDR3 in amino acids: CASSSPGQGVSYGYTF. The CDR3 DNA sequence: TGTGCCAGCAGTTCCCCGGGACAGGGGGTGTCGTATGGCTACACCTTC.

This CDR3 reads CATSVAGGFYEQYF. CDR3 coding DNA: TGTGCCACCAGTGTCGCGGGGGGCTTCTACGAGCAGTACTTC. The chain carries TRBV12-2 and TRBJ2-7; TRBD2, the table's D call, was not compared with the DNA. TRBV12-2 is deemed a pseudogene. CDR3 length: 14 amino acids.

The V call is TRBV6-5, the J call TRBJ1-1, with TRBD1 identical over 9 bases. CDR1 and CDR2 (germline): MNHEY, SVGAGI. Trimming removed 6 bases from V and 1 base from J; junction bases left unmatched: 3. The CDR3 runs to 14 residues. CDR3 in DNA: TGTGCCAGCAGAGGGACAGGGCAGAACACTGAAGCTTTCTTT. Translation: CASRGTGQNTEAFF.

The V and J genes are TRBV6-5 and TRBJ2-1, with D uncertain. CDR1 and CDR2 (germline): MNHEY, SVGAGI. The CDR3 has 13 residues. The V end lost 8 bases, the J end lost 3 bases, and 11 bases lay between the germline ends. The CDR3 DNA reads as TGTGCCAGCCGGGTCCGAAACTACAATGAGCAGTTCTTC. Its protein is CASRVRNYNEQFF.

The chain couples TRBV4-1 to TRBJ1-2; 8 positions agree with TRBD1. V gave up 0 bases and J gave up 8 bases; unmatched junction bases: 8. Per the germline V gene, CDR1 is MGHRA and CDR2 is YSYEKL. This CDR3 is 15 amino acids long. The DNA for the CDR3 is TGCGCCAGCAGCCAAGACGGACAGGGAGGCGGCGGCTACACCTTC. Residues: CASSQDGQGGGGYTF.

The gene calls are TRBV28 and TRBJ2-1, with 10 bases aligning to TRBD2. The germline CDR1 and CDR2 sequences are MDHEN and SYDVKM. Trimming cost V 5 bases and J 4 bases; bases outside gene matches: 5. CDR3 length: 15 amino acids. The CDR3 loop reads CASSETSGAYNEQFF. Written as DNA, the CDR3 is TGTGCCAGCAGTGAAACTAGCGGGGCGTACAATGAGCAGTTCTTC. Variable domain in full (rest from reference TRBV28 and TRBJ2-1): DVKVTQSSRYLVKRTGEKVFLECVQDMDHENMFWYRQDPGLGLRLIYFSYDVKMKEKGDIPEGYSVSREKKERFSLILESASTNQTSMYLCASSETSGAYNEQFFGPGTRLTVL.

The DNA for the CDR3 is TGTGCCAGCTCACCACCGACAGGGCGTGAAAAACTGTTTTTT. The encoded protein is CASSPPTGREKLFF. The chain links TRBV18 to TRBJ1-4, with 7 bases matching TRBD1. The J segment lost 7 bases and the V segment lost 0 bases, leaving 2 bases of the junction unmatched. Germline V gene data show CDR1 as KGHSH and CDR2 as LQKENI. This CDR3 has 14 amino acids. Supplemented by reference TRBV18 and TRBJ1-4, the full variable domain reads NAGVMQNPRHLVRRRGQEARLRCSPMKGHSHVYWYRQLPEEGLKFMVYLQKENIIDESGMPKERFSAEFPKEGPSILRIQQVVRGDSAAYFCASSPPTGREKLFFGSGTQLSVL.

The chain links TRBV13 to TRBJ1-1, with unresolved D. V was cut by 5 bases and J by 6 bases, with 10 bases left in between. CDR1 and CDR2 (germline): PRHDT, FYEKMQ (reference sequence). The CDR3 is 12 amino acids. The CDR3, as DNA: TGTGCCAGCAGCCGATACAGCTCTGAAGCTTTCTTT. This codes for CASSRYSSEAFF.

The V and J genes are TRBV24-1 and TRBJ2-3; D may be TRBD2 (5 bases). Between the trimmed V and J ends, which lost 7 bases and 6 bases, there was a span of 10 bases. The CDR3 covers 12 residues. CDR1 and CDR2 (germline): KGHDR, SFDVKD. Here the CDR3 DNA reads TGTGCCACCAGCCTCAGAGGGGATACGCAGTATTTT. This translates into CATSLRGDTQYF.

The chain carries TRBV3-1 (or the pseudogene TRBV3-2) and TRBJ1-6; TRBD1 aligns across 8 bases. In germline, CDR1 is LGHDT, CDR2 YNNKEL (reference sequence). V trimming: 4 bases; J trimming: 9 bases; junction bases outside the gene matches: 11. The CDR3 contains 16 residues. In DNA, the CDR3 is TGTGCCAGCAGCCTCAGGGCAGGGGGCAAGGGTTCACCCCTCCACTTT. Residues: CASSLRAGGKGSPLHF.

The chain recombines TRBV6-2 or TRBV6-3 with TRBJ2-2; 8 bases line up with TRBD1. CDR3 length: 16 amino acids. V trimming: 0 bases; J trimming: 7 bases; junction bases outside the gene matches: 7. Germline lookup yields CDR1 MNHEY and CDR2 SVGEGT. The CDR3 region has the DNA TGTGCCAGCAGTTACTCCGGACAGGGATTCAACGGGGAGCTGTTTTTT. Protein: CASSYSGQGFNGELFF.

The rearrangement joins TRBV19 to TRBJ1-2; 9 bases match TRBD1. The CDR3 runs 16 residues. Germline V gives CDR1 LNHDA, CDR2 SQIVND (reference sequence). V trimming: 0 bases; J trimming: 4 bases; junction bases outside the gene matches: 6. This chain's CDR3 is CASSIDGQGRVYGYTF. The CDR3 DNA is TGTGCCAGTAGTATAGACGGACAGGGGAGAGTCTATGGCTACACCTTC. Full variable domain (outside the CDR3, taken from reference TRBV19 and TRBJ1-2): DGGITQSPKYLFRKEGQNVTLSCEQNLNHDAMYWYRQDPGQGLRLIYYSQIVNDFQKGDIAEGYSVSREKKESFPLTVTSAQKNPTAFYLCASSIDGQGRVYGYTFGSGTRLTVV.

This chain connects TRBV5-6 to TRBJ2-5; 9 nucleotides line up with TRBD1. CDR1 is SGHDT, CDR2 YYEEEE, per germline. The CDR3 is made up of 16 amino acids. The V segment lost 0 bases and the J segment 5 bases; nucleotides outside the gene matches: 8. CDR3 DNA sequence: TGTGCCAGCAGCTTGGAGACAGGGGGGGTTGTGGAGACCCAGTACTTC. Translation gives CASSLETGGVVETQYF.

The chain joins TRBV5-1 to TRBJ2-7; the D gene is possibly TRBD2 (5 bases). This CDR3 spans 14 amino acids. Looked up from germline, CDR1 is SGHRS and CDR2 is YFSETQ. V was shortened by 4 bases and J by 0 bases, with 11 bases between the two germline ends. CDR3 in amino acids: CASSLVGSSYEQYF. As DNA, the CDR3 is TGCGCCAGCAGCCTCGTTGGGAGCTCCTACGAGCAGTACTTC.

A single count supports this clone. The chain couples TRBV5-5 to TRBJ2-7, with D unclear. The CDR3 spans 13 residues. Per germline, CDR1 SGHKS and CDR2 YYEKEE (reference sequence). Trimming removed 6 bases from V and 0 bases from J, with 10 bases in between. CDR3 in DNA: TGTGCCAGCAAGGTAGCCAACTCCTACGAGCAGTACTTC. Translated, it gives CASKVANSYEQYF.

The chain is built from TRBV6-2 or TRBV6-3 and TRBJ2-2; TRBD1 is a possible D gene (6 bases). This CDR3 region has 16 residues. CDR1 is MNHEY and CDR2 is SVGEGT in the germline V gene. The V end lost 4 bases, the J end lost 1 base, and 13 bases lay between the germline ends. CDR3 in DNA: TGTGCCAGCAGTTCGTCAGGGACACTGAACACCGGGGAGCTGTTTTTT. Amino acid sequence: CASSSSGTLNTGELFF.

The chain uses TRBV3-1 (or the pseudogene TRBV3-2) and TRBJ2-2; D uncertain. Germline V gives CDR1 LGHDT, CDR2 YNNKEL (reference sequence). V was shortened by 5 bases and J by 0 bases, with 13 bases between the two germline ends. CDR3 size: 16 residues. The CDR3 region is CASSLRGQANTGELFF. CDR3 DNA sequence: TGTGCCAGCAGCTTGCGTGGGCAGGCGAACACCGGGGAGCTGTTTTTT.

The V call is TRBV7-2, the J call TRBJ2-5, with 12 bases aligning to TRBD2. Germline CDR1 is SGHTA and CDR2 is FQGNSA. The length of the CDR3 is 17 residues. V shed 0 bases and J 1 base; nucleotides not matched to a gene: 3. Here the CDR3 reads CASSLALAGGGQETQYF. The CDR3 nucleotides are TGTGCCAGCAGCTTAGCTCTAGCGGGGGGGGGCCAAGAGACCCAGTACTTC.

Written as DNA, the CDR3 is TGCAGTGCTAGTTCCGGGACAAAGAGCTCCTACGAGCAGTACTTC. Protein product: CSASSGTKSSYEQYF. This rearrangement joins TRBV20-1 to TRBJ2-7; D might be TRBD1 (6 bases). The germline gives CDR1 DFQATT, CDR2 SNEGSKA (reference sequence). The CDR3 sequence is 15 residues long. With 3 bases removed from V and 0 bases from J, the gap between germline ends came to 15 bases.

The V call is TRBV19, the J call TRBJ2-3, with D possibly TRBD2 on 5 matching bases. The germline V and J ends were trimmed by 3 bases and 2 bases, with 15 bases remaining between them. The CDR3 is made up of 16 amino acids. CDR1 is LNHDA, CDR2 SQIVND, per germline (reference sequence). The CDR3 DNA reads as TGTGCCAGTAGTATCGGGATCGGGGAGATCACAGATACGCAGTATTTT. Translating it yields CASSIGIGEITDTQYF.

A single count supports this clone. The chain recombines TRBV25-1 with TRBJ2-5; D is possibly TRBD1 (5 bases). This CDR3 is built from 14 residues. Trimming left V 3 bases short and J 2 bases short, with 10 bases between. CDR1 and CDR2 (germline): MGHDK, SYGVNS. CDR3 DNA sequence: TGTGCCAGCAGTGAGTACAGGAGTCAAGAGACCCAGTACTTC. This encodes CASSEYRSQETQYF.